The count of the clone carrying this T cell receptor (beta chain) is one. CDR3 length: 16 residues. CDR1 and CDR2 from the germline V gene are LNHDA and SQIVND (reference sequence). The data originate from a study of T cells in Graves' hyperthyroidism and ophthalmopathy. There were TCR beta CDR3 regions amplified from RNA transcripts. A first-round RT-PCR of the TCR CDR3 used the HTBI primer set. Each CDR3 protein gets one entry after TCRdb re-called the multiplex PCR reads with MiXCR. The sample holds about 350,000 distinct CDR3 sequences, around 14% seen once. The sample taken for sequencing was blood. The chain carries TRBV19 and TRBJ2-7, with D perhaps matching TRBD2 (5 bases). The assigned J gene may be wrong: the sequence end matches TRBJ2-1 better. The sequence was collected from a woman aged 30 to 39 with Graves' hyperthyroidism. CDR3: CASSPSGGFESYEQFF. CDR3 bases: TGTGCCAGTAGCCCTTCCGGCGGGTTTGAGTCCTACGAGCAGTTCTTC.